The TCR beta chain under discussion was sequenced for a study of blood T cell repertoires in COVID-19 (dated by TCRdb to the early 2020s). Study-wide context: Collaborator samples came from the United States, Italy and Spain and covered acute and convalescent phases of COVID-19. Subjects who had been exposed to COVID-19, were actively infected with it, or had recovered from it provided the deeply sampled blood TCRbeta repertoires that made up the dataset. Samples came from the ongoing ImmuneRACE study (first 160 participants) plus 1,254 subjects from 6 global collaborators. The material from the prospective study consisted of cDNA or gDNA derived from T cells, B-cell-depleted T cells, or PBMCs. The repertoires were released in a freely available public database meant as a resource for research on the immune response to SARS-CoV-2. Sample metadata almost always included a de-identified subject ID, COVID-19 status, age in years and sex. Where HLA class I and class II types were available, the types were taken from metadata supplied by the sample provider, not from assay-based typing. Results and caveats for the whole study, not just this receptor: Clinical and demographic metadata were provided uncurated, with the amount varying by source and participant.

TCRbeta CDR3 regions were amplified from genomic DNA using the immunoSEQ Assay, a bias-controlled multiplex PCR. Processing in the source paper ran as follows. The number of nucleated cells in each sample was estimated by amplification of reference gene primers within the assay. To quantify the absolute abundance of each unique TCRbeta CDR3 rearrangement, sequence reads were collapsed and filtered. For each sample, productive Simpson clonality was calculated by taking the square root of Simpson's diversity index across productive rearrangements. TCRdb took over this immuneACCESS table, retaining in-frame rearrangements with V and J assigned. Such tables are incomplete; in checked studies, under half of the missing clones stem from an unresolved V gene, and the remainder is unexplained. V and J calls and clone size are those listed in that table; D and trimming were worked out from the DNA. The sample includes around 150,000 clones, with roughly 82% observed a single time. The top ten clones comprise over 2% of the sample.

The CDR3, from cysteine to phenylalanine, totals 17 residues. Only CDR3 DNA is held: 51 bases, read in frame from base 1. As concerns this clone: The clone's antigen remains unknown. Qualities for individual bases were not recorded, and no much larger clone is one base off.

Whole blood was collected in K2EDTA tubes by collaborating institutions according to the institutions' own protocols. For TCRbeta analysis, collaborators shipped samples as frozen whole blood, isolated PBMCs, or DNA extracted from either of those sample types. Rearrangement joined TRBV21-1 to TRBJ2-7; the DNA was not used to check the table's D call, TRBD1. TRBV21-1 is listed as a pseudogene. The clonotype comes from a man aged 65-85 years with acute or convalescent COVID-19. Sample: peripheral blood. In nucleotides, the sequence is TGTGCCAGCAACTCCCAACAGGCGGGACAGATAACCTACGAGCAGTACTTC. It encodes CASNSQQAGQITYEQYF.